The clone carrying this T cell receptor (beta chain) was recorded a few times. Constant-region reverse primers amplified full-length variable regions, followed by semi-nested Nested Universal Primer A PCR. TCRdb fed the 5' RACE reads into MiXCR, producing one record per CDR3 protein. The sample records some 8,000 distinct CDR3 sequences, about 50% being singletons. The germline CDR1 and CDR2 sequences are SQVTM and ANQGSEA. The CDR3 spans 13 residues. The V segment lost 5 bases and the J segment 2 bases; nucleotides outside the gene matches: 6. J is TRBJ2-7 and V is TRBV29-1, with TRBD1 matching over 7 bases. The sequenced sample was memory CD4+ T cells sorted from a lymph node. This sample's subset: memory CD4+ T cells, CD4+CD45RO+CD25-. This TCR was sampled from a female donor with breast cancer. The CDR3 DNA is TGCAGCGTTTCGAGGGACAGCCCCTACGAGCAGTACTTC. Its translation: CSVSRDSPYEQYF.